This T cell receptor beta chain was sequenced during a study of CD8 T cells in ankylosing spondylitis (dated by TCRdb to the late 2010s). Broadly, across the study: T cell receptor beta repertoires were profiled in healthy donors and ankylosing spondylitis patients so that disease-linked TCR variants could be found. The full study cohort comprised around 25 ankylosing spondylitis patients and some 110 healthy donors. Peripheral blood was sampled, and synovial fluid was also collected from ankylosing spondylitis patients.

General conclusions and limits of the study: In peripheral blood, the disease-linked clones were found at relatively low frequencies and had a CD8+ phenotype. The disease-linked clones were reported to be significantly enriched in matched synovial fluid samples from ankylosing spondylitis patients. Some motif variants were previously reported in synovial fluid and blood of reactive arthritis patients, suggesting common disease-initiation mechanisms. Blood from ankylosing spondylitis patients appeared to be characterized by a TCR beta motif made up of about 8 highly homologous amino acid variants.

This clonotype was detected ten times or more. This receptor's antigen is unknown. The record has no base qualities; no much larger clone is one base away. The CDR3 spans 13 residues, from the cysteine through the phenylalanine. The retained sequence is limited to the CDR3, 39 bases, with the frame set at the first base. Relative to germline, V is 6 bases shorter and J is 2 bases shorter, with 10 bases between their ends. The germline V gene sets CDR1 to ENHRY and CDR2 to SYGVKD. These reads were obtained on an Illumina HiSeq 2500. TCR beta libraries were prepared by quantitative 5'-RACE with molecular barcodes. The study's own analysis went as follows. Disease-linked TCR variants were identified with a new computational method built on a probabilistic model of VDJ rearrangement. The public reads were run again by TCRdb, first through fastp at Q25 and then through MiXCR, and only productive beta chains were kept. Here each entry gathers all rows of one CDR3 protein and keeps the most common genes and DNA. In this record, the V and J calls reflect TCRdb's handling and not the investigators' own analysis. The sample table lists approximately 130,000 distinct CDR3 sequences, around 9.7% of them with a count of one. More than 3% of the sample rests with the top ten.

This sequence originates from a male donor with ankylosing spondylitis or in good health (not recorded which). The sequence joins TRBV10-3 to TRBJ2-5; a tentative D call is TRBD2 (5 bases match). The sequencing input was blood, either unsorted or a sorted T cell fraction (not recorded which). This receptor has the CDR3 CAISRGSQETQYF. At the DNA level, the sequence is TGTGCCATCAGCCGAGGGAGTCAAGAGACCCAGTACTTC.